The rows below give T cell receptor beta chains drawn from one sample of a study of blood T cell repertoires in COVID-19. Repertoires were generated with immunoSEQ multiplex PCR, while TCRdb's copy carries only in-frame clones and drops some. The data show roughly 34,000 clones, 75% seen once. The sample taken for sequencing was peripheral blood. Receptor source: an elderly man with active or convalescent COVID-19. Both conserved end residues are part of each CDR3. A D gene is named only where the DNA matches it firmly. Some rows have no size entry. The others give once, few or many, or a class for an expanded clone.

abundance	v_gene	j_gene	d_gene	CDR3aa	CDR3nt
.	TRBV19	TRBJ2-7	.	CASSIDTAYEQYF	TGTGCCAGTAGTATTGACACCGCCTACGAGCAGTACTTC
.	TRBV24-1	TRBJ1-5	TRBD1	CATSSGGHQPQHF	TGTGCCACCTCTTCAGGGGGCCATCAGCCCCAGCATTTT
.	TRBV19	TRBJ1-5	TRBD1	CASSISRGTGNNQPQHF	TGTGCCAGTAGTATCTCTCGTGGGACAGGGAACAATCAGCCCCAGCATTTT
.	TRBV7-9	TRBJ2-7	TRBD2	CASSPSGTSDTYEQYF	TGTGCCAGCAGCCCGTCCGGGACTAGCGACACCTACGAGCAGTACTTC
.	TRBV2	TRBJ2-6	.	CASSDYSGANVLTF	TGTGCCAGCAGTGATTACTCTGGGGCCAACGTCCTGACTTTC
.	TRBV19	TRBJ2-1	.	CASSILNSYNEQFF	TGTGCCAGTAGTATCCTAAATTCATACAATGAGCAGTTCTTC
.	TRBV25-1	TRBJ2-1	.	CASSDSLAHEQFF	TGTGCCAGCAGTGACTCGCTAGCACATGAGCAGTTCTTC
.	TRBV5-6	TRBJ1-5	.	CASSLKSGGRNSNQPQHF	TGTGCCAGCAGCTTGAAATCGGGGGGCCGTAATAGCAATCAGCCCCAGCATTTT
.	TRBV24-1	TRBJ1-5	TRBD1	CATGDRDSYQPQHF	TGTGCCACCGGGGACAGGGACTCGTATCAGCCCCAGCATTTT
.	TRBV7-2	TRBJ1-2	.	CASSLLEYGYTF	TGTGCCAGCAGCTTACTAGAGTACGGCTACACCTTC
.	TRBV4-3	TRBJ2-3	TRBD1	CASSQDRGLDTQYF	TGCGCCAGCAGCCAGGACAGGGGGTTAGATACGCAGTATTTT
.	TRBV16	TRBJ1-5	TRBD1	CASSPGGWDQPQHF	TGTGCCAGCAGCCCAGGGGGGTGGGATCAGCCCCAGCATTTT
.	TRBV7-2	TRBJ2-3	.	CASSYSLHGTDTQYF	TGTGCCAGCAGCTACAGCTTACACGGCACAGATACGCAGTATTTT
once	TRBV10-3	TRBJ2-1	TRBD2	CAISEPNRGDEQFF	TGTGCCATCAGTGAGCCCAACCGGGGGGATGAGCAGTTCTTC
.	TRBV14	TRBJ2-2	TRBD2	CASSQDLAGVAGELFF	TGTGCCAGCAGCCAAGATTTAGCGGGAGTTGCCGGGGAGCTGTTTTTT
.	TRBV5-4	TRBJ2-1	TRBD1	CASIETGDTYNEQFF	TGTGCCAGCATCGAGACAGGGGATACCTACAATGAGCAGTTCTTC
.	TRBV19	TRBJ2-2	.	CASSPRSGELFF	TGTGCCAGTAGTCCCCGGTCCGGGGAGCTGTTTTTT
.	TRBV7-6	TRBJ2-5	TRBD2	CASSLEGLADPPETQYF	TGTGCCAGCAGCTTAGAAGGGCTAGCGGACCCCCCGGAGACCCAGTACTTC
once	TRBV12-3/TRBV12-4	TRBJ2-2	.	CASSFYGPGELFF	TGTGCCAGCAGTTTCTATGGTCCCGGGGAGCTGTTTTTT
.	TRBV19	TRBJ1-4	.	CASSPRRGGDEKLFF	TGTGCCAGTAGTCCCCGACGGGGGGGCGATGAAAAACTGTTTTTT
.	TRBV3-1/TRBV3-2	TRBJ2-1	TRBD2	CASSQGLAGVNEQFF	TGTGCCAGCAGCCAAGGACTAGCGGGAGTGAATGAGCAGTTCTTC
.	TRBV5-6	TRBJ2-4	TRBD1	CASSSYKQGALAKNIQYF	TGTGCCAGCAGCTCGTACAAACAGGGGGCTTTGGCCAAAAACATTCAGTACTTC